What follows describes a single T cell receptor (beta chain). What it binds is unknown. The data originate from a study of cytomegalovirus exposure and HLA in healthy donors. The study ran its PCR with 60 Vbeta and 13 Jbeta primers. Profiling relied on immunoSEQ multiplex PCR, and the TCRdb table lists in-frame clones only, not all of them. Of 180,000 or so clones in the sample, under 80% are singletons; the top ten hold 3.1%. General study results and limits: The study flagged some 170 TCR beta chains as cytomegalovirus-associated.

The J segment lost 5 bases and the V segment lost 2 bases, leaving 4 bases of the junction unmatched. The CDR3 is made up of 14 amino acids. The germline gives CDR1 SGHRS, CDR2 YFSETQ. Specimen: PBMCs. The source of this sequence is a female donor in good health and CMV-seronegative. The V gene is TRBV5-1, the J gene TRBJ1-1; 9 nucleotides line up with TRBD1. Written as DNA, the CDR3 is TGCGCCAGCAGCTTCCGACAGGGGGGGACTGAAGCTTTCTTT. Its protein is CASSFRQGGTEAFF. The full variable domain, rest sourced from reference TRBV5-1 and TRBJ1-1, is KAGVTQTPRYLIKTRGQQVTLSCSPISGHRSVSWYQQTPGQGLQFLFEYFSETQRNKGNFPGRFSGRQFSNSRSEMNVSTLELGDSALYLCASSFRQGGTEAFFGQGTRLTVV.